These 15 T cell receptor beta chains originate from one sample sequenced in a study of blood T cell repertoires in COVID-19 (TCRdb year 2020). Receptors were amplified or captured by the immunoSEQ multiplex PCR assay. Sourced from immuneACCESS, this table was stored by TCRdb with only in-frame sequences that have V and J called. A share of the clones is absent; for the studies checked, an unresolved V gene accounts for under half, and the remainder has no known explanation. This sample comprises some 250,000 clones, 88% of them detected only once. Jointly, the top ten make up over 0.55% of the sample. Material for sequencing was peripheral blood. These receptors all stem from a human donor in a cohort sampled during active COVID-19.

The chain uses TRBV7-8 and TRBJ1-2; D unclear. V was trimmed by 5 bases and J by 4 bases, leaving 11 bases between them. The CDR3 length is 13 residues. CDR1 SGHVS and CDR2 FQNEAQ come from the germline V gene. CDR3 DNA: TGTGCCAGCAGCCTAGATATGTCCTATGGCTACACCTTC. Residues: CASSLDMSYGYTF.

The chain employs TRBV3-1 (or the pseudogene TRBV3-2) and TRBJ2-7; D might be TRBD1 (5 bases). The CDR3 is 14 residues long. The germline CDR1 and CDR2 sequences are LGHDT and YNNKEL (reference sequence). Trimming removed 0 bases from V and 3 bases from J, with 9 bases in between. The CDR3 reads CASSQEAGYYEQYF. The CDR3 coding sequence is TGTGCCAGCAGCCAAGAAGCAGGGTACTACGAGCAGTACTTC.

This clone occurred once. The CDR3 nucleotides are TGTGCCAGCAGTCCGCGGACTAGCGGGATACAAGAGCAGTACTTC. As protein: CASSPRTSGIQEQYF. This chain connects TRBV2 to TRBJ2-7; 12 bases fit TRBD2. This CDR3 has 15 residues. The V and J ends lost 5 bases and 7 bases, in that order; junction bases with no gene match: 9. Germline values: CDR1 SNHLY, CDR2 FYNNEI.

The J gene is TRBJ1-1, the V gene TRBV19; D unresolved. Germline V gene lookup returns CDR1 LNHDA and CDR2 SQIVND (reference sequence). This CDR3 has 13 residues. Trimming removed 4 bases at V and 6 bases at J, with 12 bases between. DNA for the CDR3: TGTGCCAGTAGTAATCGGGGTAATGCTGAAGCTTTCTTT. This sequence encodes CASSNRGNAEAFF. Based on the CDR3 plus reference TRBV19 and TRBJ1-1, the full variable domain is DGGITQSPKYLFRKEGQNVTLSCEQNLNHDAMYWYRQDPGQGLRLIYYSQIVNDFQKGDIAEGYSVSREKKESFPLTVTSAQKNPTAFYLCASSNRGNAEAFFGQGTRLTVV.

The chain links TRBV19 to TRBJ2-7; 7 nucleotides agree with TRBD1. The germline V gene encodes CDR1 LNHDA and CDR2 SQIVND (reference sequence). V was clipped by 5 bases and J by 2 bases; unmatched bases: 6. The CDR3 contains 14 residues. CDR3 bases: TGTGCCAGTAGTCGCGACAGGGCAACCTACGAGCAGTACTTC. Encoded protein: CASSRDRATYEQYF.

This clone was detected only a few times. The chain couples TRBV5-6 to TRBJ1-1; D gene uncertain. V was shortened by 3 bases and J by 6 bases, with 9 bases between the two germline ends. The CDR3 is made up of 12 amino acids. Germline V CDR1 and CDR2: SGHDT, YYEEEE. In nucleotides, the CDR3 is TGTGCCAGCAGCTGGGGAGCTGCTGAAGCTTTCTTT. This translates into CASSWGAAEAFF.

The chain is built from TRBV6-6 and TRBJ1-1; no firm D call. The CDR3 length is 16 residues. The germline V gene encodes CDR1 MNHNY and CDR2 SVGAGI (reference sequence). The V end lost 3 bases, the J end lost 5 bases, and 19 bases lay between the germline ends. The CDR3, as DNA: TGTGCCAGCAGTTATTTCGTTGGGCTGGGCAAGACTGAAGCTTTCTTT. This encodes CASSYFVGLGKTEAFF.

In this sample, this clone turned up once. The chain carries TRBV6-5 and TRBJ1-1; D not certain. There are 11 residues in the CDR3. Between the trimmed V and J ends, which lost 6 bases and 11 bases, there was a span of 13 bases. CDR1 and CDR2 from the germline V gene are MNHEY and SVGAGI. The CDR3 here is CASSAVDYAFF. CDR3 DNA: TGTGCCAGCAGCGCCGTTGACTACGCTTTCTTT.

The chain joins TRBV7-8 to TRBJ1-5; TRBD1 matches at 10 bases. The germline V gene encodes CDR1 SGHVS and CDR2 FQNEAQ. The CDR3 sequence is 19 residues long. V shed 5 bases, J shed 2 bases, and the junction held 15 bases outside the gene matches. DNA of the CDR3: TGTGCCAGCAGCACTTTACGAAGACAGGGGGCGAACCGCAATCAGCCCCAGCATTTT. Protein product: CASSTLRRQGANRNQPQHF.

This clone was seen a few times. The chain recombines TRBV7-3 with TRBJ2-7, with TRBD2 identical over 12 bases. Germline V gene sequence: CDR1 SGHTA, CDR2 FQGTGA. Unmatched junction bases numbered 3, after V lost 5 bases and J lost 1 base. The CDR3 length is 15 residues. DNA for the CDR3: TGTGCCAGCAGCATTGGACTAGCGGGGTCCTACGAGCAGTACTTC. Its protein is CASSIGLAGSYEQYF.

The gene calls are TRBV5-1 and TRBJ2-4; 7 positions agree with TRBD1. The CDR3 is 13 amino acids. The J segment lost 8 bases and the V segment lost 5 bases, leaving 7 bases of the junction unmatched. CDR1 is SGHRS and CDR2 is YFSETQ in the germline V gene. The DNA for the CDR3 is TGCGCCAGCAGAGCCGGACAGGACGACATTCAGTACTTC. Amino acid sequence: CASRAGQDDIQYF.

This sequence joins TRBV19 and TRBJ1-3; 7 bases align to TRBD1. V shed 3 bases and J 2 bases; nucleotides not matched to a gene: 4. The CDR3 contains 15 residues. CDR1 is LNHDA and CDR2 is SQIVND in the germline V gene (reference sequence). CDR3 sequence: CASSMDRRPGNTIYF. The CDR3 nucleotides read TGTGCCAGTAGTATGGACAGGCGTCCTGGAAACACCATATATTTT.

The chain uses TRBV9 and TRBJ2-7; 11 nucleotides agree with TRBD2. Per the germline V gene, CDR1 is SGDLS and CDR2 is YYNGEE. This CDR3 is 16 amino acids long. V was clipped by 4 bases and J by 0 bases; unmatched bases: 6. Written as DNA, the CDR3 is TGTGCCAGCAGCCTGACCGGGACTAGCGGCTCCTACGAGCAGTACTTC. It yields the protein CASSLTGTSGSYEQYF.

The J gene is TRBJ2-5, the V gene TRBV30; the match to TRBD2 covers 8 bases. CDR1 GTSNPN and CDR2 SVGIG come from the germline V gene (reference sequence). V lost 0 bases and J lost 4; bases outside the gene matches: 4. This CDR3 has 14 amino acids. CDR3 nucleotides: TGTGCCTGGAGTGTAAGGCGGGGGGCAGAGACCCAGTACTTC. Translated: CAWSVRRGAETQYF.

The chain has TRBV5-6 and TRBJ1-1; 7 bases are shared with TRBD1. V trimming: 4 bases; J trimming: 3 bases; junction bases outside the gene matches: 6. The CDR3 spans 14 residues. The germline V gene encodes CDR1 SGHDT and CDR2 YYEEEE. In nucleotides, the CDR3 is TGTGCCAGCAGCGCGGGACAGCCACACACTGAAGCTTTCTTT. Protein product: CASSAGQPHTEAFF.